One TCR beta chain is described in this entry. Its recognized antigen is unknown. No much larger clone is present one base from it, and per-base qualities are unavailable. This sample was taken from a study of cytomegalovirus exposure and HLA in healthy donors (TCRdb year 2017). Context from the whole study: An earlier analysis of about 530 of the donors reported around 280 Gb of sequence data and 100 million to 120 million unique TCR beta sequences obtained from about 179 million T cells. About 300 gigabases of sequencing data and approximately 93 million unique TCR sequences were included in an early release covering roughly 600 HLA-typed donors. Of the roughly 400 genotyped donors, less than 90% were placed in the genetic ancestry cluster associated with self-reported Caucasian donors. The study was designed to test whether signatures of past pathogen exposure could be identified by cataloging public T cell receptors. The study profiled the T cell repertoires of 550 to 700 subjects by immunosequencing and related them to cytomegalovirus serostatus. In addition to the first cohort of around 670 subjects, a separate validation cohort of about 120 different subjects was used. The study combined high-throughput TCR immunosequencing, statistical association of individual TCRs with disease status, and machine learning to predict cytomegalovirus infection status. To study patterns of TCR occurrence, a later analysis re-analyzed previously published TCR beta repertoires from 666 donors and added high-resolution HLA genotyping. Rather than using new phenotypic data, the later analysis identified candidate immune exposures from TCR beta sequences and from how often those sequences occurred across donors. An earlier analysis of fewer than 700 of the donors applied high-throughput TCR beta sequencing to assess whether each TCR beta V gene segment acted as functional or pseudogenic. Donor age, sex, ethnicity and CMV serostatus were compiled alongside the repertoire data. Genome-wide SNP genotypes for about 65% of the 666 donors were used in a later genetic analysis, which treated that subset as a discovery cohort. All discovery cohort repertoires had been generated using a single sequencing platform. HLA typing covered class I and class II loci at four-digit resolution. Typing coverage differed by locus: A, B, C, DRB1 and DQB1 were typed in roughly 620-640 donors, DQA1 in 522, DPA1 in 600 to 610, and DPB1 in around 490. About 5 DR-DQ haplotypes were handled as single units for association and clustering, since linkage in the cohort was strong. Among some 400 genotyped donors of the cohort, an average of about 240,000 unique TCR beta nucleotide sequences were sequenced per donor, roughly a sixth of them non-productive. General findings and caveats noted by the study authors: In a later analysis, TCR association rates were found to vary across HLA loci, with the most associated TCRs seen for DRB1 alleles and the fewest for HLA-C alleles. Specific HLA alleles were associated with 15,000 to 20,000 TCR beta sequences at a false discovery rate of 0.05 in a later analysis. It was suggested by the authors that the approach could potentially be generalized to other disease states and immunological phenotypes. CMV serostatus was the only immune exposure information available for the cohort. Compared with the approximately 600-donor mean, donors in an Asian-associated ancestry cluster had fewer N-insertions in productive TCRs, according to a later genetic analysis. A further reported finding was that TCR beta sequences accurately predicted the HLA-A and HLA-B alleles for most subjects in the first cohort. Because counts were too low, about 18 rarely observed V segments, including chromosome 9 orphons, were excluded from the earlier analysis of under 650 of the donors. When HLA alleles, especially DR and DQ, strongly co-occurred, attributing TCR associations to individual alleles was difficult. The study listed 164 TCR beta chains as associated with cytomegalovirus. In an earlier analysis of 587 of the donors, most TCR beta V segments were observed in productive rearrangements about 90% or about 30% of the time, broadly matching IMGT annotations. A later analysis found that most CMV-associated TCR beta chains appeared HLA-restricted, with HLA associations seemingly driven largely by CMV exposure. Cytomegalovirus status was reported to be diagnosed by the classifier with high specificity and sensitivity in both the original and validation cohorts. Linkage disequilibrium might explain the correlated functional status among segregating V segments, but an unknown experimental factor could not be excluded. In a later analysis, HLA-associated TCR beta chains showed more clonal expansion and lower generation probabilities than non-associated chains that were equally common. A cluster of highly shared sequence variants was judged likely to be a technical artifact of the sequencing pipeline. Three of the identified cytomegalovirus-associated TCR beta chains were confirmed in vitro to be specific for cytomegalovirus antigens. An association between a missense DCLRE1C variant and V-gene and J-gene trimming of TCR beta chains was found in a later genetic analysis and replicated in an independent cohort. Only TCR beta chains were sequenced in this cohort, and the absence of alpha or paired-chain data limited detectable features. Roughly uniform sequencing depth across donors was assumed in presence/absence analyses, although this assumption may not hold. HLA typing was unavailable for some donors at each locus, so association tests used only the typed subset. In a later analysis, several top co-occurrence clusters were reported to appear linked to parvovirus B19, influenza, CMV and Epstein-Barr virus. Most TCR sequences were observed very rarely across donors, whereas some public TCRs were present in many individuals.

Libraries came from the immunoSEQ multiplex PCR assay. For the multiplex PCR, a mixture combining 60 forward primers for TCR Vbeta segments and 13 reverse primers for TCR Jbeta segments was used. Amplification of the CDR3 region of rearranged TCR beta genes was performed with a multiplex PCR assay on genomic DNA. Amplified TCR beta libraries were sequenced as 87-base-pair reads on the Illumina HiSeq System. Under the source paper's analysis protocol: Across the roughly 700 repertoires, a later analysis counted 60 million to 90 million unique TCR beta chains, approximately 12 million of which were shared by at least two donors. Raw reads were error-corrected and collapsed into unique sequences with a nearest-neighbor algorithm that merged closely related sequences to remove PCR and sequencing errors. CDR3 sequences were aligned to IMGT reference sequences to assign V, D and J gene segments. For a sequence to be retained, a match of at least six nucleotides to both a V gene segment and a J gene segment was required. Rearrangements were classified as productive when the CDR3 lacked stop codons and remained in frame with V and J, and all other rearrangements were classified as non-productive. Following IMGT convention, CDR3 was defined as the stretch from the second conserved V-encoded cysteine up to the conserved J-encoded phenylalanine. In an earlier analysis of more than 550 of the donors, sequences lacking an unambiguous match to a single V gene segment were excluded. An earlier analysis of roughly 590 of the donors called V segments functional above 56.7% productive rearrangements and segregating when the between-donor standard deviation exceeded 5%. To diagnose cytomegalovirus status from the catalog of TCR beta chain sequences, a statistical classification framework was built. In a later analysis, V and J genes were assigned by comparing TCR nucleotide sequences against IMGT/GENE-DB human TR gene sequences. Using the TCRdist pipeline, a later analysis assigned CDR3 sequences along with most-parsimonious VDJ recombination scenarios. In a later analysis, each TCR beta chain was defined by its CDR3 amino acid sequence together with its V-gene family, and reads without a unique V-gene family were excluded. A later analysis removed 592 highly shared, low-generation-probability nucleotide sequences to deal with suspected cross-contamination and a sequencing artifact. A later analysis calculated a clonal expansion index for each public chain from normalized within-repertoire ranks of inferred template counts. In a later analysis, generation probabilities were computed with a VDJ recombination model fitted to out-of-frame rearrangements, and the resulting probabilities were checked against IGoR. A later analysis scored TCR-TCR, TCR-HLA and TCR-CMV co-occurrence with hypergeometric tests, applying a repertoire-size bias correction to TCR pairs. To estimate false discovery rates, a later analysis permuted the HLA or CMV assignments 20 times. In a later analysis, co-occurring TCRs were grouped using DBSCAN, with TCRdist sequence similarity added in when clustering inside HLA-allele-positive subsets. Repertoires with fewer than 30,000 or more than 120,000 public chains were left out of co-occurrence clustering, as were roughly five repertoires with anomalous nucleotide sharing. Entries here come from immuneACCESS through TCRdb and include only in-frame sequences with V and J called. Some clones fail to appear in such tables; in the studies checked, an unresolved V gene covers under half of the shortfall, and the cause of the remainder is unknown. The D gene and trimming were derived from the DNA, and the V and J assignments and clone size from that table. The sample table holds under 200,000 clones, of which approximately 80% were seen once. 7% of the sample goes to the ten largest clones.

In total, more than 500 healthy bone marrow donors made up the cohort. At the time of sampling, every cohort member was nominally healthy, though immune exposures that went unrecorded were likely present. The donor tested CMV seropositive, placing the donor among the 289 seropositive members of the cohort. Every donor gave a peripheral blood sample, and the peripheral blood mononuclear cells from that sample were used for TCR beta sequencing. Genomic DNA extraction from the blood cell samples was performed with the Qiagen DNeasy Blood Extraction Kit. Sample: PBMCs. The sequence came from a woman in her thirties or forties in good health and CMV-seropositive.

The DNA sequence reads TGTGCCAGCAGCTTGGGACAGAACTACAATGAGCAGTTCTTC. Protein translation: CASSLGQNYNEQFF. The sequence is built from TRBV11-3 and TRBJ2-1; 7 bases in between match TRBD1. From a lookup of the germline V gene, CDR1 and CDR2 are SGHNT and YENEEA. The CDR3 numbers 14 residues from cysteine through phenylalanine. Only the CDR3 portion is preserved as DNA: 42 bases, with reading frame beginning at the first base. Ends trimmed: V by 3 bases, J by 3 bases; bases unmatched to a gene: 2.